This TCR beta chain was identified in a study of blood T cell repertoires in COVID-19. Overall study: Collection of acute and convalescent COVID-19 samples took place in the United States, Italy and Spain. PBMCs, B-cell-depleted T cells, or T cells provided the cDNA or gDNA that made up the material.

This CDR3 is 14 amino acids long. Germline values: CDR1 LGHDT, CDR2 YNNKEL (reference sequence). The ends were cut back, 0 bases at V and 5 bases at J, with 8 bases in the middle. Source study methods: Estimation of nucleated cell counts relied on the amplification of reference gene primers. The data were produced by immunoSEQ multiplex PCR, yet TCRdb's version contains in-frame clones alone and is incomplete. V and J calls and clone size follow that table, whereas D and trimming were derived from the DNA. This table has approximately 350,000 clones, more than 70% appearing once. The rearrangement joins TRBV3-1 (or the pseudogene TRBV3-2) to TRBJ2-1; D is unresolved. This TCR came from a man in his forties with acute or convalescent COVID-19. Sequencing was done on a sample of peripheral blood. In nucleotides, the CDR3 is TGTGCCAGCAGCCAAGATCGACTTAACAATGAGCAGTTCTTC. It translates to CASSQDRLNNEQFF.